What follows describes a single TCR delta chain. Its specific antigen is unknown. A much bigger clone sits one base away, suggesting this may be a read error. Including cysteine and phenylalanine, the CDR3 has 20 amino acids. Only the CDR3 DNA stays, 60 bases, in frame from base 1. CDR1 GEAIGNYY and CDR2 EKD are derived from the germline V gene. Library method: RT-PCR. Sequencing instrument: Illumina MiSeq. The public reads were reprocessed by TCRdb using CATT, and rows of matching DNA were later combined. The sample table records more than 1,000 delta-chain clones; just under 30% of these occur just once. In total, the top ten clones hold less than 9.5% of the sample. The entry originates in a study of gammadelta T cells in human blood (dated by TCRdb to 2020 to 2021). General study outcomes and caveats: According to the study, polyclonal expansion of innate gamma-delta T cells immediately after birth appeared to be driven by microbial exposure.

Source material: non-Vgamma9Vdelta2 gamma-delta T cells from fetal blood. This TCR was recovered from a human fetus. The chain was built from TRDV2 and TRDJ3, and 8 junctional nucleotides match TRDD3. In nucleotides, the sequence is TGTGCCTGTGACACCCGATACTGGGGATACCGCTCCTGGGACACCCAACAGATGTTTTTC. Its translation reads: CACDTRYWGYRSWDTQQMFF.